This entry is about one T cell receptor (beta chain). An amount of RNA that ranged from 0.5 to 1 ug was reverse transcribed with random hexamers. TCRdb used MiXCR to reprocess the immunoSEQ multiplex PCR reads, holding one entry per CDR3 protein. Here the sample spans some 450,000 distinct CDR3 sequences, approximately 85% being singletons. This sample is drawn from a study of CD8 T cells in Susac syndrome. The CDR3 has 9 amino acids. Trimming pared 11 bases from V and 4 bases from J, leaving 6 bases between. CDR1 is ENHRY, CDR2 SYGVKD, per germline. The rearrangement joins TRBV10-3 to TRBJ2-7; D is possibly TRBD2 (5 bases). The sample consisted of CD8+ T cells from PBMCs. This TCR was recovered from a human donor with multiple sclerosis. CDR3 DNA sequence: TGTGCCGAGGGTTACGAGCAGTACTTC. Translating gives CAEGYEQYF.